The next 6 T cell receptor beta chains were all read from a single sample in a study of T cells after yellow fever vaccination. TCRdb itself ran the 5' RACE reads through MiXCR, one entry per CDR3 protein. The table records around 250,000 distinct CDR3 sequences, roughly 5.2% of them present only once. The input for sequencing was CD4+ T cells sorted from PBMCs, taken on the day of the yellow fever booster vaccination. These receptors originate from a man aged 18-30 years who received the YFV17D yellow fever vaccine.

The chain employs TRBV12-3 or TRBV12-4 and TRBJ2-5, with TRBD2 matching over 9 bases. The CDR3 contains 16 residues. Losses at the gene ends were 2 bases for V and 5 bases for J; bases not matched to a gene: 9. The CDR3, as DNA: TGTGCCAGCAGTTTATTGTACGGGCGGGGGGGCGAGACCCAGTACTTC. Translation: CASSLLYGRGGETQYF.

This clonotype was recorded many times. This sequence joins TRBV28 and TRBJ2-3; 11 nucleotides align to TRBD2. The CDR3 consists of 16 residues. The germline V gene has CDR1 MDHEN and CDR2 SYDVKM. V dropped 4 bases and J dropped 4; count of bases not matched to a gene: 7. The DNA of the CDR3 is TGTGCCAGCAGTTCCCATAGCGGGGGGGGCGCAGATACGCAGTATTTT. Translated, it gives CASSSHSGGGADTQYF.

This clonotype was seen repeatedly, ten times or more. The chain combines TRBV7-2 with TRBJ2-5; no clear D gene. The V gene's germline CDR1 is SGHTA and CDR2 FQGNSA. The CDR3 is 14 residues long. With 1 base removed from V and 5 bases from J, the gap between germline ends came to 11 bases. CDR3 amino acids: CASSLVTRLETQYF. DNA of the CDR3: TGTGCCAGCAGCTTAGTAACGCGGTTGGAGACCCAGTACTTC.

The rearrangement uses TRBV5-6 and TRBJ1-2; no definite D call. Germline-derived CDR1 and CDR2 are SGHDT and YYEEEE. V was clipped by 1 base and J by 7 bases, with 17 bases between them. This CDR3 is 15 amino acids long. The CDR3: CASSLLGGMGFGYTF. The DNA of the CDR3 is TGTGCCAGCAGCTTGTTGGGCGGAATGGGTTTTGGCTACACCTTC.

The sample holds a few counts of this clonotype. The chain carries TRBV29-1 and TRBJ1-4; D uncertain. The CDR3 contains 12 residues. Germline V gene lookup returns CDR1 SQVTM and CDR2 ANQGSEA. Trimming cost V 4 bases and J 3 bases, with 6 bases left between them. This CDR3 is CSVGGANEKLFF. In DNA, the CDR3 is TGCAGCGTTGGGGGAGCTAATGAAAAACTGTTTTTT.

The chain combines TRBV7-9 with TRBJ2-4; 7 bases match TRBD1. Per the germline V gene, CDR1 is SEHNR and CDR2 is FQNEAQ (reference sequence). The CDR3 sequence is 14 residues long. V lost 1 base to trimming and J lost 4 bases; unmatched junction nucleotides: 1. CDR3 protein: CASSLGQGKNIQYF. For the CDR3, the DNA is TGTGCCAGCAGCTTAGGACAGGGAAAAAACATTCAGTACTTC.